These 21 T cell receptor beta chains were all obtained from the same sample, sequenced in a study of T cells after yellow fever vaccination. MiXCR, run by TCRdb on the 5' RACE reads, gives a single entry per CDR3 protein. The sample carries 70,000 to 80,000 distinct CDR3 sequences, around 7.1% recorded once. Sequencing was performed on CD8+ T cells sorted from PBMCs, taken less than 11 days after the first yellow fever vaccination. These receptors originate from a man in his late teens or twenties who received the YFV17D yellow fever vaccine.

In this sample, this clonotype turned up many times. The V and J genes are TRBV11-2 and TRBJ2-5; 7 bases are a match to TRBD1. This CDR3 has 15 residues. V shed 5 bases and J 2 bases; nucleotides not matched to a gene: 8. Germline CDR1 and CDR2: SGHAT and FQNNGV. The CDR3 DNA reads TGTGCCAGCAGCCAACCGGGACAGCGACAAGAGACCCAGTACTTC. It encodes CASSQPGQRQETQYF.

The J gene is TRBJ2-5, the V gene TRBV19; the D gene is possibly TRBD1 (5 bases). The germline V gene has CDR1 LNHDA and CDR2 SQIVND (reference sequence). The CDR3 has 16 amino acids. Trimming cost V 4 bases and J 1 base, with 16 bases left between them. The CDR3 loop reads CASSNSRREPQETQYF. In nucleotides, the CDR3 is TGTGCCAGTAGTAACAGCCGCAGGGAACCCCAAGAGACCCAGTACTTC.

This clonotype came up many times. This chain uses TRBV6-6 with TRBJ1-1; no firm D call. The germline V gene has CDR1 MNHNY and CDR2 SVGAGI (reference sequence). CDR3 length: 13 amino acids. Trimming shortened V by 8 bases and J by 0 bases, and 10 bases separated the two germline ends. CDR3 sequence (DNA): TGTGCCAGCGCAGAGGAGGTGAACACTGAAGCTTTCTTT. Translating gives CASAEEVNTEAFF.

Ten or more counts support this clonotype. V usage is TRBV5-1 and J usage is TRBJ2-1; D ambiguous. Germline V gene lookup returns CDR1 SGHRS and CDR2 YFSETQ. CDR3 size: 11 residues. V lost 3 bases and J lost 6, with 4 bases in between. This CDR3 is CASSYSNEQFF. For the CDR3, the DNA is TGCGCCAGCAGCTATTCCAATGAGCAGTTCTTC.

The table lists this clonotype with a few counts. V is TRBV20-1 and J is TRBJ2-7; 8 bases match TRBD1. J gave up 7 bases and V 4 bases, and 9 bases lay outside the gene matches. CDR1 is DFQATT and CDR2 is SNEGSKA in the germline V gene (reference sequence). This CDR3 contains 13 residues. The CDR3 sequence is CSATMGDRREQYV. The CDR3 DNA follows: TGCAGTGCTACCATGGGGGACAGGAGAGAGCAGTACGTC.

This clonotype was seen many times. CDR3 amino acids: CASSLTSGGYNEQFF. CDR3 bases: TGTGCCAGCAGTTTGACTAGCGGGGGTTACAATGAGCAGTTCTTC. V usage is TRBV27 and J usage is TRBJ2-1; TRBD2 aligns across 12 bases. The CDR3 consists of 15 residues. Germline V gives CDR1 MNHEY, CDR2 SMNVEV (reference sequence). The trim removed 3 bases at V and 4 bases at J, leaving 1 base unmatched.

In its sample, this clonotype was seen many times. This chain uses TRBV7-3 with TRBJ2-3; TRBD2 might be the D (6 bases). Trimming removed 5 bases from V and 9 bases from J, with 12 bases in between. CDR3 length: 12 residues. Germline lookup yields CDR1 SGHTA and CDR2 FQGTGA. The CDR3 sequence: CASSGEAGTQYF. Here the CDR3 DNA reads TGTGCCAGCAGCGGGGAGGCAGGGACGCAGTATTTT. Combining the CDR3 with reference TRBV7-3 and TRBJ2-3 gives the whole variable domain GAGVSQTPSNKVTEKGKYVELRCDPISGHTALYWYRQSLGQGPEFLIYFQGTGAADDSGLPNDRFFAVRPEGSVSTLKIQRTERGDSAVYLCASSGEAGTQYFGPGTRLTVL.

In this sample, this clonotype turned up many times. The CDR3 loop is CASREGTEAFF. CDR3 DNA sequence: TGTGCCAGCAGGGAGGGTACTGAAGCTTTCTTT. The J gene is TRBJ1-1, the V gene TRBV28; D remains unclear. The V gene lost 6 bases and the J gene lost 5 bases, with 7 bases spanning the gap. The CDR3 totals 11 residues. CDR1 is MDHEN and CDR2 is SYDVKM in the germline V gene.

This clonotype showed up many times. The chain is built from TRBV6-5 and TRBJ1-2; D possibly corresponds to TRBD1 (5 bases). Germline CDR1 reads MNHEY; CDR2 reads SVGAGI. Deletions cut 0 bases from V and 8 bases from J, with 16 bases between. The CDR3 length is 15 residues. The CDR3 loop reads CASSYSPAGGSGYTF. In nucleotides, the CDR3 is TGTGCCAGCAGTTACTCTCCAGCCGGGGGATCCGGCTACACCTTC.

This clonotype was detected a few times. The chain uses TRBV6-1 and TRBJ1-6; 7 nucleotides match TRBD1. Losses at the gene ends were 6 bases for V and 7 bases for J; bases not matched to a gene: 6. Germline lookup yields CDR1 MNHNS and CDR2 SASEGT. The CDR3 extends over 14 amino acids. The CDR3 DNA reads as TGTGCCAGCAGAGACAGGGAGTTCAATTCACCCCTCCACTTT. Translating it yields CASRDREFNSPLHF.

This clonotype was observed many times. The chain employs TRBV7-9 and TRBJ1-6, with D perhaps TRBD1 (5 bases). Germline V gives CDR1 SEHNR, CDR2 FQNEAQ (reference sequence). V was trimmed by 4 bases and J by 6 bases, leaving 10 bases between them. The CDR3 runs 14 residues. CDR3 bases: TGTGCCAGCAGCTGGGAGGACACTAATTCACCCCTCCACTTT. The encoded protein is CASSWEDTNSPLHF.

This clonotype was seen ten or more times. The J gene is TRBJ2-7, the V gene TRBV7-2; D is ambiguous. V was clipped by 5 bases and J by 0 bases, with 14 bases between them. CDR1 is SGHTA and CDR2 is FQGNSA in the germline V gene. The CDR3 is 15 amino acids. CDR3 amino acids: CASSQNRESSYEQYF. The CDR3 DNA is TGTGCCAGCAGCCAAAACAGAGAGAGCTCCTACGAGCAGTACTTC.

This clonotype was counted only a few times. The chain carries TRBV12-3 or TRBV12-4 and TRBJ2-5; maybe TRBD2 (6 bases). V was clipped by 6 bases and J by 4 bases, with 12 bases between them. The CDR3 is 13 residues long. CDR3 in DNA: TGTGCCAGCAGCCTGACTAGTGGAGAGACCCAGTACTTC. Translation gives CASSLTSGETQYF.

This sequence joins TRBV5-1 and TRBJ2-3; D possibly uses TRBD1 or TRBD2 (5 bases each). V was shortened by 3 bases and J by 2 bases, with 13 bases between the two germline ends. Germline CDR1 SGHRS, CDR2 YFSETQ. This CDR3 has 15 residues. CDR3 protein: CASSWGRSPTDTQYF. The CDR3 DNA reads as TGCGCCAGCAGCTGGGGACGAAGTCCCACAGATACGCAGTATTTT.

Ten or more counts support this clonotype. V gene TRBV6-2 or TRBV6-3 combines with J gene TRBJ2-1; D remains unclear. This CDR3 has 17 residues. Germline V gives CDR1 MNHEY, CDR2 SVGEGT. The germline V and J ends were trimmed by 5 bases and 4 bases, with 21 bases remaining between them. CDR3 residues: CASSVASVADPYNEQFF. CDR3 coding DNA: TGTGCCAGCAGTGTCGCGTCCGTGGCAGACCCATACAATGAGCAGTTCTTC.

This clonotype occurred many times. The CDR3 loop is CASSLSDRAYEQYF. CDR3 DNA: TGCGCCAGCAGCCTTTCGGACAGGGCCTACGAGCAGTACTTC. The J gene is TRBJ2-7, the V gene TRBV4-1; 8 bases agree with TRBD1. The CDR3 has 14 residues. Trimming cost V 4 bases and J 2 bases; bases outside gene matches: 4. Looked up from germline, CDR1 is MGHRA and CDR2 is YSYEKL.

The chain joins TRBV3-1 to TRBJ2-7, with 12 bases matching TRBD1. The CDR3 extends over 17 amino acids. Germline-derived CDR1 and CDR2 are LGHDT and YNNKEL (reference sequence). V lost 1 base, J lost 6 bases, and 10 bases stayed unmatched. The CDR3 sequence is CASSQGPGTGGSLEQYF. The CDR3 DNA is TGTGCCAGCAGCCAAGGCCCCGGGACAGGGGGCAGCCTCGAGCAGTACTTC.

The table lists this clonotype with many counts. The chain carries TRBV20-1 and TRBJ2-1; 13 nucleotides align to TRBD2. V was pared by 3 bases and J by 0 bases, with 14 bases of the junction left unmatched. Per the germline V gene, CDR1 is DFQATT and CDR2 is SNEGSKA (reference sequence). This CDR3 is 20 amino acids long. The CDR3 reads CSASRPGGLAGSHSYNEQFF. DNA of the CDR3: TGCAGTGCTAGTCGACCAGGGGGACTAGCGGGGTCCCACTCCTACAATGAGCAGTTCTTC.

Ten or more counts support this clonotype. This sequence joins TRBV6-2 or TRBV6-3 and TRBJ2-7, with no clear D. CDR1 and CDR2 from the germline V gene are MNHEY and SVGEGT. V dropped 3 bases and J dropped 2 bases, with 8 bases sitting between them. The length of the CDR3 is 13 residues. The CDR3 sequence: CASSYNAAYEQYV. CDR3 nucleotide sequence: TGTGCCAGCAGTTATAATGCGGCCTACGAGCAGTACGTC.

This clonotype was seen repeatedly, ten times or more. This chain joins TRBV7-9 and TRBJ2-1; D not certain. Germline lookup yields CDR1 SEHNR and CDR2 FQNEAQ (reference sequence). This CDR3 has 11 residues. Trimming removed 5 bases from V and 9 bases from J, with 8 bases in between. The CDR3 region is CASSPATEQFF. The CDR3, as DNA: TGTGCCAGCAGCCCCGCTACTGAGCAGTTCTTC. The full variable domain, its missing parts supplied by reference TRBV7-9 and TRBJ2-1, is DTGVSQNPRHKITKRGQNVTFRCDPISEHNRLYWYRQTLGQGPEFLTYFQNEAQLEKSRLLSDRFSAERPKGSFSTLEIQRTEQGDSAMYLCASSPATEQFFGPGTRLTVL.

This clonotype turned up a few times. Here the CDR3 DNA reads TGTGCCAGCAGTTACCCTCATTGGGACCTTAGAGGGCAGCCCCAGCATTTT. This codes for CASSYPHWDLRGQPQHF. The chain joins TRBV6-2 or TRBV6-3 to TRBJ1-5; D is perhaps TRBD1 (5 bases). The CDR3 consists of 17 residues. V gave up 2 bases and J gave up 7 bases, with 21 bases separating them. Germline values: CDR1 MNHEY, CDR2 SVGEGT.